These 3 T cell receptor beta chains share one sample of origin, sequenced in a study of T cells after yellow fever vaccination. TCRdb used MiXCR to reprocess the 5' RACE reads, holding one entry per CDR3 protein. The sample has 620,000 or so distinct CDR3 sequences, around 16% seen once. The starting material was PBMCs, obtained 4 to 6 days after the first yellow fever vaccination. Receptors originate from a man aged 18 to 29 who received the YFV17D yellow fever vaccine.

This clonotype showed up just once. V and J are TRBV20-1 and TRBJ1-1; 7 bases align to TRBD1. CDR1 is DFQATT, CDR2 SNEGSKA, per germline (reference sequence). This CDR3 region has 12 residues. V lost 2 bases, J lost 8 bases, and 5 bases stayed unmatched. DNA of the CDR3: TGCAGTGCTAGATGGACAGGCACCGAAGCTTTCTTT. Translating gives CSARWTGTEAFF.

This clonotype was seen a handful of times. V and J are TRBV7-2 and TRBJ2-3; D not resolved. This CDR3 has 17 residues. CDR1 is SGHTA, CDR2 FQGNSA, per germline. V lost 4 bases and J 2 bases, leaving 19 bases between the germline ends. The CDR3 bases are TGTGCCAGCAGCTCCCACCTCCCGGACGGAGCCACAGATACGCAGTATTTT. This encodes CASSSHLPDGATDTQYF.

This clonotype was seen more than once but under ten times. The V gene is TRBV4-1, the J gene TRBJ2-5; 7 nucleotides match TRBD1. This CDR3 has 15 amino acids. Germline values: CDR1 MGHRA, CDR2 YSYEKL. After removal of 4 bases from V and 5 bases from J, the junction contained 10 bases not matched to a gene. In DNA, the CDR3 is TGCGCCAGCAGCCCAATCCAAACAGGGGAGGAGACCCAGTACTTC. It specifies CASSPIQTGEETQYF.